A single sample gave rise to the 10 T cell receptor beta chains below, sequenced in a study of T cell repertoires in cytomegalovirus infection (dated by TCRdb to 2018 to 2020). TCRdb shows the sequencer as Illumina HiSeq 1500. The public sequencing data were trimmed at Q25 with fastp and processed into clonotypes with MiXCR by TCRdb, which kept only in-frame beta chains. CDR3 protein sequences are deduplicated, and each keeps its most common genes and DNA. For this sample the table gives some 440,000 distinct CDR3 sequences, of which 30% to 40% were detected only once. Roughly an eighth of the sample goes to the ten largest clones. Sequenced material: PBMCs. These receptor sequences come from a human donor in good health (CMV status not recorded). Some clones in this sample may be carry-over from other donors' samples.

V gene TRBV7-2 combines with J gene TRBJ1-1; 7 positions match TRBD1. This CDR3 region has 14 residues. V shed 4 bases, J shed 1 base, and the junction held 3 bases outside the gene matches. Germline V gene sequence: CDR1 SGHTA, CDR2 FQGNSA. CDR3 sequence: CASSSTGRNTEAFF. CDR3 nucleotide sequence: TGTGCCAGCAGCTCGACAGGGAGGAACACTGAAGCTTTCTTT. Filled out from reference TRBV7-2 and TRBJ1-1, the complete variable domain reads GAGVSQSPSNKVTEKGKDVELRCDPISGHTALYWYRQSLGQGLEFLIYFQGNSAPDKSGLPSDRFSAERTGGSVSTLTIQRTQQEDSAVYLCASSSTGRNTEAFFGQGTRLTVV.

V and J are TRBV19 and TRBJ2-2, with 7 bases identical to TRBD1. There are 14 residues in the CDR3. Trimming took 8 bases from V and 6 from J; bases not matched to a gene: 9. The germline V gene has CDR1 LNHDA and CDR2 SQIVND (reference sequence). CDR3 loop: CASRGQDLPGELFF. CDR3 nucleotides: TGTGCCAGTCGCGGACAGGACTTGCCCGGGGAGCTGTTTTTT. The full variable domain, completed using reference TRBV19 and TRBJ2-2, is DGGITQSPKYLFRKEGQNVTLSCEQNLNHDAMYWYRQDPGQGLRLIYYSQIVNDFQKGDIAEGYSVSREKKESFPLTVTSAQKNPTAFYLCASRGQDLPGELFFGEGSRLTVL.

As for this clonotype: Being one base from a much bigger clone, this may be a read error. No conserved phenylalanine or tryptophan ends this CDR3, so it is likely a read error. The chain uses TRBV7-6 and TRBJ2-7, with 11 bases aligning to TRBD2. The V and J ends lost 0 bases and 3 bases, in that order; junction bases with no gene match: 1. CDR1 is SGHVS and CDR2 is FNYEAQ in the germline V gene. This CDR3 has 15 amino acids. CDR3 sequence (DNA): TGTGCCAGCAGCTTAGCCCTAGCGGGGGGCTACGAGCAGTACTTA. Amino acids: CASSLALAGGYEQYL.

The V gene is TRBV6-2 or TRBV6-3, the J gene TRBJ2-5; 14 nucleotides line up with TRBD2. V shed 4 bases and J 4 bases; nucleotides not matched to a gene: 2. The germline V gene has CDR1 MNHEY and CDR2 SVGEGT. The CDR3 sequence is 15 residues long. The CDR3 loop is CASSLTSGGAETQYF. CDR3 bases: TGTGCCAGCAGTTTGACTAGCGGGGGGGCAGAGACCCAGTACTTC.

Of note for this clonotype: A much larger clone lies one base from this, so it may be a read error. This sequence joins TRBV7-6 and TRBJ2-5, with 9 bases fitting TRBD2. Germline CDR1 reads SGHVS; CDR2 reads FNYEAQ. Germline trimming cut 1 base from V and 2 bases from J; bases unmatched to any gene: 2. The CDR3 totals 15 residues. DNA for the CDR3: TGTGCCAGCAGCTTAGTAGCGGGGGTACAAGAGACCCAGTACTTC. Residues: CASSLVAGVQETQYF.

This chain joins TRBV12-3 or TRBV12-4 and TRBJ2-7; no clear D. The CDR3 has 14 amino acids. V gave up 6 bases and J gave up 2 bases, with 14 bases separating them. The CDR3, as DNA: TGTGCCAGCAGCGGGCCCCCTGTACCCTACGAGCAGTACTTC. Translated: CASSGPPVPYEQYF.

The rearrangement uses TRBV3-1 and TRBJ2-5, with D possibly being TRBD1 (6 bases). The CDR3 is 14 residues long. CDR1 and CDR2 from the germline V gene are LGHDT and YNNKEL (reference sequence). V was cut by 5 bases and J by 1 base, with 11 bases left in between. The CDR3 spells CASSGRDTQETQYF. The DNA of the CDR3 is TGTGCCAGCAGCGGACGGGACACCCAAGAGACCCAGTACTTC.

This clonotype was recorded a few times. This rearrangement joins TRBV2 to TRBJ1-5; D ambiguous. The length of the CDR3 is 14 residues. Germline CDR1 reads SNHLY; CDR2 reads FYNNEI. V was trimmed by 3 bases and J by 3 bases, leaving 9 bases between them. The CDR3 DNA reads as TGTGCCAGCAGTGAGCGCGCCGTCAATCAGCCCCAGCATTTT. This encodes CASSERAVNQPQHF.

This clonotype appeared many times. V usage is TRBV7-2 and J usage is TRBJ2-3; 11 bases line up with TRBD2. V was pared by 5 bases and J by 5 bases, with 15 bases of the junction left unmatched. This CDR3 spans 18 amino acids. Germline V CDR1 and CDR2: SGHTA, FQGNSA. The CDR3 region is CASSPDPRTSGRRDTQYF. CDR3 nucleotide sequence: TGTGCCAGCAGCCCCGACCCGCGGACTAGCGGGCGGCGAGATACGCAGTATTTT. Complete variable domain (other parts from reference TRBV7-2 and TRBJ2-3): GAGVSQSPSNKVTEKGKDVELRCDPISGHTALYWYRQSLGQGLEFLIYFQGNSAPDKSGLPSDRFSAERTGGSVSTLTIQRTQQEDSAVYLCASSPDPRTSGRRDTQYFGPGTRLTVL.

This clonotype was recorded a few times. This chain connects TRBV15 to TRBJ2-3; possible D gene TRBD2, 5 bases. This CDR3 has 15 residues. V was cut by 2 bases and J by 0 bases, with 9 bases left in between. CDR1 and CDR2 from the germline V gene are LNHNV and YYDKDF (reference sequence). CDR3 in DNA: TGTGCCACCAGCAGAATGCGGACTAGCACAGATACGCAGTATTTT. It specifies CATSRMRTSTDTQYF. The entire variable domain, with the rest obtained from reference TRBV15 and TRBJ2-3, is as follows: DAMVIQNPRYQVTQFGKPVTLSCSQTLNHNVMYWYQQKSSQAPKLLFHYYDKDFNNEADTPDNFQSRRPNTSFCFLDIRSPGLGDTAMYLCATSRMRTSTDTQYFGPGTRLTVL.